This T cell receptor (beta chain) was recorded in a study of T cell repertoires in cytomegalovirus infection. Study overall: It can be stated that public TCR beta signatures indicated CMV infection as well as a matching HLA type.

A single record per CDR3 protein comes from TCRdb applying MiXCR to the reads. The sample carries about 400,000 distinct CDR3 sequences, roughly a third recorded once. This CDR3 comprises 14 residues. The V and J ends lost 1 base and 5 bases, in that order; junction bases with no gene match: 5. Germline CDR1 and CDR2: SGHTA and FQGNSA. This clonotype was found a few times. Its target is not known. Source: cultured PBMCs, taken from culture after CMV antigen stimulation. This sequence originates from a human donor in good health (CMV status not recorded). Some clones in this sample may be carry-over from other donors' samples. The J gene is TRBJ2-7, the V gene TRBV7-2; the match to TRBD2 covers 7 bases. CDR3 bases: TGTGCCAGCAGCTTAGGACTAGCTAATGACGAGCAGTACGTC. This encodes CASSLGLANDEQYV.